Following are 21 T cell receptor beta chains from one sample sequenced in a study of CD8+ T cells in alopecia areata. cDNA reverse transcribed from extracted RNA served as the sequencing template. Clones were read by immunoSEQ multiplex PCR, and TCRdb kept only the in-frame ones, dropping some. The sample has 200,000 to 250,000 clones; approximately 61% are singletons. This specimen consisted of CD4+ T cells sorted from blood, obtained at week 0. The receptors come from a human donor with alopecia areata.

The rearrangement joins TRBV25-1 to TRBJ1-1, with D uncertain. The CDR3 sequence is 13 residues long. The V and J ends lost 5 bases and 1 base respectively, with 8 bases between them. CDR1 is MGHDK, CDR2 SYGVNS, per germline. CDR3 sequence (DNA): TGTGCCAGCAGTCAAGGGCAGAACACTGAAGCTTTCTTT. Its protein is CASSQGQNTEAFF.

The V gene is TRBV30, the J gene TRBJ1-4, with a possible D match to TRBD1 (5 bases). Trimming cost V 1 base and J 0 bases, with 12 bases left between them. Germline loops: CDR1 GTSNPN, CDR2 SVGIG (reference sequence). CDR3 length: 16 amino acids. The CDR3, as DNA: TGTGCCTGGAGTGCGGGGACGCAAGCAACTAATGAAAAACTGTTTTTT. Protein product: CAWSAGTQATNEKLFF.

The genes are TRBV5-1 and TRBJ1-1; 8 bases match TRBD1. Germline-derived CDR1 and CDR2 are SGHRS and YFSETQ. The CDR3 runs to 15 residues. Trimming cost V 4 bases and J 6 bases; bases outside gene matches: 11. The CDR3 loop is CASSPSSGGSSEAFF. CDR3 coding DNA: TGCGCCAGCAGCCCCTCCTCAGGGGGCTCGTCTGAAGCTTTCTTT.

CDR3 coding DNA: TGCGCCAGCAGCCAAGATCTCGTTAGCGGGGGCTCGGGTACGCAGTATTTT. Its translation: CASSQDLVSGGSGTQYF. The V call is TRBV4-1, the J call TRBJ2-3, with TRBD2 identical over 9 bases. The CDR3 has 17 amino acids. The V and J ends lost 0 bases and 8 bases, in that order; junction bases with no gene match: 12. Germline lookup yields CDR1 MGHRA and CDR2 YSYEKL.

The sample holds a few counts of this clone. The J gene is TRBJ1-2, the V gene TRBV5-5, with a weak D call TRBD1 (6 bases). The CDR3 has 13 residues. Trimming cost V 5 bases and J 4 bases, with 12 bases left between them. The germline V gene encodes CDR1 SGHKS and CDR2 YYEKEE (reference sequence). In nucleotides, the CDR3 is TGTGCCAGCAGTCAACAGGGCCTCTATGGCTACACCTTC. This gives the protein CASSQQGLYGYTF. The variable domain in full, completed from reference TRBV5-5 and TRBJ1-2, reads DAGVTQSPTHLIKTRGQQVTLRCSPISGHKSVSWYQQVLGQGPQFIFQYYEKEERGRGNFPDRFSARQFPNYSSELNVNALLLGDSALYLCASSQQGLYGYTFGSGTRLTVV.

Concerning this clone itself: The junction and the germline gene differ at one end; a read error may be behind it. This sequence joins TRBV7-7 and TRBJ2-3, with 10 nucleotides matching TRBD2. Germline CDR1 and CDR2: SSHAT and FNYEAQ (reference sequence). The CDR3 covers 15 residues. CDR3 in amino acids: CASSIGTSGTDTQYF. CDR3 DNA sequence: TGTGCTAGCAGCATCGGGACTAGCGGCACAGATACGCAGTATTTT. The full variable domain, its missing parts supplied by reference TRBV7-7 and TRBJ2-3, is GAGVSQSPRYKVTKRGQDVTLRCDPISSHATLYWYQQALGQGPEFLTYFNYEAQPDKSGLPSDRFSAERPEGSISTLTIQRTEQRDSAMYRCASSIGTSGTDTQYFGPGTRLTVL.

This clone was picked up a small number of times. The V call is TRBV5-1, the J call TRBJ2-3; no reliable D call. The V and J ends lost 0 bases and 3 bases respectively, with 8 bases between them. CDR3 length: 14 amino acids. The germline V gene has CDR1 SGHRS and CDR2 YFSETQ. Here the CDR3 DNA reads TGCGCCAGCAGCTTGGATGCAGCGACAGATACGCAGTATTTT. Translating gives CASSLDAATDTQYF.

This chain uses TRBV27 with TRBJ1-5; TRBD1 matches at 7 bases. The CDR3 contains 18 residues. V lost 4 bases, J lost 0 bases, and 12 bases stayed unmatched. CDR1 and CDR2 (germline): MNHEY, SMNVEV (reference sequence). The CDR3 loop reads CASSSSGQPIYSNQPQHF. The CDR3 coding sequence is TGTGCCAGCAGTTCCTCGGGACAGCCGATTTATAGCAATCAGCCCCAGCATTTT.

The rearrangement links TRBV6-5 to TRBJ1-5; 10 bases line up with TRBD1. Germline V gene lookup returns CDR1 MNHEY and CDR2 SVGAGI. The CDR3 extends over 13 amino acids. With 6 bases clipped from V and 4 bases from J, the junction kept 0 bases outside the gene matches. CDR3 sequence (DNA): TGTGCCAGCAGGGGACAGGGGAATCAGCCCCAGCATTTT. Its protein is CASRGQGNQPQHF.

V gene TRBV6-5 combines with J gene TRBJ1-2, with 8 bases identical to TRBD1. J was trimmed by 2 bases and V by 0 bases; bases with no gene match: 2. This CDR3 is 15 amino acids long. The germline V gene encodes CDR1 MNHEY and CDR2 SVGAGI. The CDR3 DNA follows: TGTGCCAGCAGTTACTCGGGACAGGTCAACTATGGCTACACCTTC. Translated, it gives CASSYSGQVNYGYTF.

This clone turned up a few times. The V call is TRBV30, the J call TRBJ1-5; 7 nucleotides line up with TRBD1. V trimming: 1 base; J trimming: 3 bases; junction bases outside the gene matches: 3. This CDR3 has 14 residues. Germline V gives CDR1 GTSNPN, CDR2 SVGIG (reference sequence). The CDR3 reads CAWSADRINQPQHF. CDR3 bases: TGTGCCTGGAGTGCGGACAGGATCAATCAGCCCCAGCATTTT.

The CDR3 coding sequence is TGTGCCAGCAGCTCTGGGTCCCCGGGACAGGGCGATGAAAAACTGTTTTTT. This gives the protein CASSSGSPGQGDEKLFF. The rearrangement uses TRBV7-9 and TRBJ1-4; 9 positions match TRBD1. Germline V gene lookup returns CDR1 SEHNR and CDR2 FQNEAQ (reference sequence). CDR3 length equals 17 residues. J gave up 6 bases and V 4 bases, and 12 bases lay outside the gene matches.

The chain joins TRBV2 to TRBJ2-5, with TRBD2 identical over 14 bases. The CDR3 consists of 15 residues. Germline V CDR1 and CDR2: SNHLY, FYNNEI. Unmatched junction bases numbered 4, after V lost 7 bases and J lost 3 bases. The CDR3 is CASTEGLAGEETQYF. The CDR3 bases are TGTGCCAGCACCGAGGGACTAGCGGGAGAAGAGACCCAGTACTTC.

The genes are TRBV30 and TRBJ1-5, with D possibly being TRBD1 (5 bases). Germline V gene sequence: CDR1 GTSNPN, CDR2 SVGIG (reference sequence). Trimming removed 5 bases at V and 0 bases at J, with 20 bases between. There are 17 residues in the CDR3. The CDR3 region has the DNA TGTGCCTGGTCCGGGGGGATGAGGCTTCGTAGCAATCAGCCCCAGCATTTT. This gives the protein CAWSGGMRLRSNQPQHF.

The rearrangement uses TRBV4-1 and TRBJ2-7; D not resolved. V was shortened by 0 bases and J by 2 bases, with 14 bases between the two germline ends. This CDR3 has 16 residues. Per germline, CDR1 MGHRA and CDR2 YSYEKL. In nucleotides, the CDR3 is TGCGCCAGCAGCCAAGATCTGGGTCAGCCAACCTACGAGCAGTACTTC. Translated: CASSQDLGQPTYEQYF.

Details on this clone: Other DNA sequences in this sample translate to the same CDR3. This chain connects TRBV30 to TRBJ2-7; possibly TRBD2 for D (5 bases). Between the trimmed V and J ends, which lost 3 bases and 1 base, there was a span of 13 bases. Germline V gene lookup returns CDR1 GTSNPN and CDR2 SVGIG (reference sequence). This CDR3 has 14 amino acids. The CDR3 DNA reads as TGTGCCTGGAGGGCCAGCGGATTGTCCTACGAGCAGTACTTC. It is translated as CAWRASGLSYEQYF.

V is TRBV6-5 and J is TRBJ2-1; unclear D gene. The CDR3 spans 12 residues. V shed 6 bases and J shed 9 bases, with 12 bases lying between them. Germline V CDR1 and CDR2: MNHEY, SVGAGI. CDR3: CASSNMGTEQFF. The CDR3 coding sequence is TGTGCCAGCAGCAATATGGGCACTGAGCAGTTCTTC.

V gene TRBV2 combines with J gene TRBJ2-2; 10 nucleotides line up with TRBD2. CDR3 size: 14 residues. The V and J ends lost 4 bases and 4 bases, in that order; junction bases with no gene match: 0. Looked up from germline, CDR1 is SNHLY and CDR2 is FYNNEI. The CDR3 spells CASSGTSGTGELFF. In DNA, the CDR3 is TGTGCCAGCAGTGGGACTAGCGGCACCGGGGAGCTGTTTTTT.

This chain uses TRBV18 with TRBJ2-5, with unresolved D. This CDR3 contains 13 residues. V gave up 1 base and J gave up 3 bases, with 6 bases separating them. Looked up from germline, CDR1 is KGHSH and CDR2 is LQKENI. The CDR3 sequence: CASSPRQKETQYF. In nucleotides, the CDR3 is TGTGCCAGCTCACCACGACAAAAAGAGACCCAGTACTTC.

The chain employs TRBV9 and TRBJ2-6; tentative D call: TRBD2 (6 bases). Per the germline V gene, CDR1 is SGDLS and CDR2 is YYNGEE. This CDR3 spans 14 amino acids. V lost 3 bases and J lost 12, with 16 bases in between. The CDR3, as DNA: TGTGCCAGCAGCGCCTCCGGGACTGGGAGCGTCCTGACTTTC. As protein: CASSASGTGSVLTF.

The chain couples TRBV30 to TRBJ1-5; 8 bases agree with TRBD1. Germline lookup yields CDR1 GTSNPN and CDR2 SVGIG (reference sequence). V was pared by 1 base and J by 4 bases, with 3 bases of the junction left unmatched. This CDR3 has 14 residues. The chain's CDR3 is CAWSAGQGNQPQHF. The DNA for the CDR3 is TGTGCCTGGAGTGCCGGACAGGGAAATCAGCCCCAGCATTTT.